This T cell receptor beta chain originates from a study of control samples from healthy donors and cancer patients. The assay was immunoSEQ multiplex PCR, and TCRdb's table has in-frame clones only and misses some. The sample shows approximately 230,000 clones, more than 65% of them seen only once. V lost 4 bases and J 3 bases, leaving 16 bases between the germline ends. Germline V lookup: CDR1 SGHNT, CDR2 YYREEE (reference sequence). The CDR3 is 15 residues long. The sequenced material came from PBMCs. This clonotype originated in an older woman with lung cancer. This chain joins TRBV5-4 and TRBJ1-2; D gene uncertain. The CDR3 protein is CASSPGRQPDYGYTF. CDR3 nucleotides: TGTGCCAGCAGCCCGGGGAGGCAGCCCGACTATGGCTACACCTTC.